These 17 T cell receptor beta chains were all obtained from the same sample, sequenced in a study of blood T cell repertoires in COVID-19. Some clones are missing from TCRdb's copy, which holds only in-frame ones; the method was immunoSEQ multiplex PCR. The sample has fewer than 25,000 clones, more than 80% seen once. Specimen: peripheral blood. These receptors all stem from a human donor in a cohort sampled during active COVID-19.

This clone was observed a single time. The rearrangement uses TRBV18 and TRBJ2-1; TRBD2 is a possible D gene (5 bases). Germline V lookup: CDR1 KGHSH, CDR2 LQKENI. The CDR3 sequence is 15 residues long. V was clipped by 4 bases and J by 3 bases, with 13 bases between them. CDR3 coding DNA: TGTGCCAGCTCACTTGGAGCGGAGCTCTACAATGAGCAGTTCTTC. This translates into CASSLGAELYNEQFF. Filled out from reference TRBV18 and TRBJ2-1, the complete variable domain reads NAGVMQNPRHLVRRRGQEARLRCSPMKGHSHVYWYRQLPEEGLKFMVYLQKENIIDESGMPKERFSAEFPKEGPSILRIQQVVRGDSAAYFCASSLGAELYNEQFFGPGTRLTVL.

The CDR3, as DNA: TGTGCCAGCAGCTTAGATGCGGCCTACAATGAGCAGTTCTTC. It is translated as CASSLDAAYNEQFF. The chain couples TRBV7-2 to TRBJ2-1; no clear D gene. Trimming removed 1 base at V and 2 bases at J, with 6 bases between. From germline, CDR1 is SGHTA and CDR2 FQGNSA. CDR3 length: 14 residues. Full variable domain (missing parts from reference TRBV7-2 and TRBJ2-1): GAGVSQSPSNKVTEKGKDVELRCDPISGHTALYWYRQSLGQGLEFLIYFQGNSAPDKSGLPSDRFSAERTGGSVSTLTIQRTQQEDSAVYLCASSLDAAYNEQFFGPGTRLTVL.

This rearrangement joins TRBV27 to TRBJ2-7, with 9 nucleotides matching TRBD2. CDR1 is MNHEY and CDR2 is SMNVEV in the germline V gene (reference sequence). The CDR3 totals 15 residues. The V segment lost 2 bases and the J segment 2 bases; nucleotides outside the gene matches: 4. In DNA, the CDR3 is TGTGCCAGCAGTTTAGTAGCGGGGGAGGCCTACGAGCAGTACTTC. Amino acids: CASSLVAGEAYEQYF.

The V and J genes are TRBV4-3 and TRBJ1-3, with 9 bases fitting TRBD1. J was trimmed by 10 bases and V by 1 base; bases with no gene match: 5. Per the germline V gene, CDR1 is LGHNA and CDR2 is YSLEER. The CDR3 runs to 14 residues. The CDR3 coding sequence is TGCGCCAGCAGCCAAGGGGACAGGGCTTCGACCATATATTTT. Translating it yields CASSQGDRASTIYF.

The chain employs TRBV13 and TRBJ2-7; TRBD1 matches at 7 bases. This CDR3 spans 15 amino acids. Trimming removed 6 bases from V and 2 bases from J; junction bases left unmatched: 10. CDR1 and CDR2 (germline): PRHDT, FYEKMQ (reference sequence). This chain's CDR3 is CASRPLAGTAYEQYF. DNA for the CDR3: TGTGCCAGCAGACCACTTGCCGGGACAGCCTACGAGCAGTACTTC.

This clone appeared once. This chain uses TRBV27 with TRBJ1-1, with 7 bases identical to TRBD1. The CDR3 contains 16 residues. Losses at the gene ends were 8 bases for V and 7 bases for J; bases not matched to a gene: 19. Germline lookup yields CDR1 MNHEY and CDR2 SMNVEV (reference sequence). This chain's CDR3 is CASGRDSWIGGLEAFF. The CDR3 DNA follows: TGTGCCAGCGGACGGGACTCCTGGATAGGGGGCCTTGAAGCTTTCTTT.

The chain combines TRBV7-2 with TRBJ1-5; TRBD1 agrees at 7 bases. The CDR3 has 16 amino acids. In germline, CDR1 is SGHTA, CDR2 FQGNSA. V was pared by 5 bases and J by 7 bases, with 14 bases of the junction left unmatched. This CDR3 is CASSVTGSIRGQPQHF. CDR3 DNA sequence: TGTGCCAGCAGCGTGACAGGGAGCATCCGCGGGCAGCCCCAGCATTTT.

This chain links TRBV3-1 (or the pseudogene TRBV3-2) with TRBJ2-3; D possibly corresponds to TRBD2 (5 bases). Trimming shortened V by 4 bases and J by 4 bases, and 18 bases separated the two germline ends. Germline CDR1 is LGHDT and CDR2 is YNNKEL (reference sequence). The CDR3 covers 16 residues. CDR3 sequence: CASSPPRQRAPDTQYF. The CDR3 coding sequence is TGTGCCAGCAGCCCTCCCCGCCAGAGGGCTCCAGATACGCAGTATTTT.

This chain connects TRBV5-6 to TRBJ2-7; possible D gene TRBD1, 6 bases. CDR3 size: 12 residues. The germline gives CDR1 SGHDT, CDR2 YYEEEE. V shed 2 bases and J shed 6 bases, with 9 bases lying between them. The CDR3, as DNA: TGTGCCAGCAGCTTCACAGGGACCGAGCAGTACTTC. Residues: CASSFTGTEQYF. The full variable domain, its missing parts supplied by reference TRBV5-6 and TRBJ2-7, is DAGVTQSPTHLIKTRGQQVTLRCSPKSGHDTVSWYQQALGQGPQFIFQYYEEEERQRGNFPDRFSGHQFPNYSSELNVNALLLGDSALYLCASSFTGTEQYFGPGTRLTVT.

A few counts support this clone. The rearrangement links TRBV15 to TRBJ2-7; 16 positions agree with TRBD2. V gave up 0 bases and J gave up 12 bases; unmatched junction bases: 11. This CDR3 is built from 17 residues. Looked up from germline, CDR1 is LNHNV and CDR2 is YYDKDF (reference sequence). The chain's CDR3 is CATSRDLAGTSGRAGYF. The CDR3 nucleotides read TGTGCCACCAGCAGAGATTTGGCCGGGACTAGCGGGAGGGCAGGGTACTTC.

This clone was picked up one time. The gene calls are TRBV14 and TRBJ1-1; D gene uncertain. V lost 1 base and J 1 base, leaving 4 bases between the germline ends. CDR3 length: 13 residues. Germline loops: CDR1 SGHDN, CDR2 FVKESK. The CDR3 sequence: CASSQGQNTEAFF. The CDR3 region has the DNA TGTGCCAGCAGCCAAGGGCAGAACACTGAAGCTTTCTTT.

J is TRBJ2-7 and V is TRBV9; no clear D. V lost 0 bases to trimming and J lost 4 bases, with 11 bases between them. The V gene's germline CDR1 is SGDLS and CDR2 YYNGEE. This CDR3 spans 14 amino acids. CDR3 DNA sequence: TGTGCCAGCAGCGTAGCCCCAGGTTGGTACGAGCAGTACTTC. This encodes CASSVAPGWYEQYF.

The rearrangement links TRBV9 to TRBJ2-2; no clear D. V gave up 3 bases and J gave up 6 bases, with 12 bases separating them. The germline gives CDR1 SGDLS, CDR2 YYNGEE. The CDR3 contains 14 residues. This chain's CDR3 is CASSGPDFAGELFF. CDR3 in DNA: TGTGCCAGCAGCGGCCCTGACTTTGCCGGGGAGCTGTTTTTT.

The chain recombines TRBV27 with TRBJ2-7; 7 bases align to TRBD2. CDR3 length: 15 amino acids. J lost 0 bases, V lost 10 bases, and 12 bases had no gene match. Germline-derived CDR1 and CDR2 are MNHEY and SMNVEV (reference sequence). The CDR3 nucleotides are TGTGCCACGCTAAAGGAGGGAGGGCGCTCCTACGAGCAGTACTTC. This translates into CATLKEGGRSYEQYF.

The chain joins TRBV4-1 to TRBJ2-2; 7 bases agree with TRBD1. This CDR3 has 15 residues. J lost 3 bases, V lost 2 bases, and 3 bases had no gene match. Germline V gene data show CDR1 as MGHRA and CDR2 as YSYEKL. CDR3 in amino acids: CASSQWDSYTGELFF. The CDR3 DNA reads TGCGCCAGCAGCCAATGGGACAGCTACACCGGGGAGCTGTTTTTT.

The V call is TRBV6-6, the J call TRBJ2-1, with TRBD2 identical over 12 bases. V gave up 5 bases and J gave up 10 bases; unmatched junction bases: 9. This CDR3 is 15 amino acids long. CDR1 and CDR2 from the germline V gene are MNHNY and SVGAGI (reference sequence). The CDR3 nucleotides are TGTGCCAGCAGTCATCCGTCCGGGACTAGCGGGGAGCAGTTCTTC. Translating gives CASSHPSGTSGEQFF.

The chain couples TRBV5-6 to TRBJ1-4; D is uncertain. Germline V CDR1 and CDR2: SGHDT, YYEEEE. The CDR3 runs to 17 residues. V lost 4 bases and J lost 2, with 18 bases in between. The CDR3 protein is CASSDSRVPSTNEKLFF. The CDR3 region has the DNA TGTGCCAGCAGCGATTCGAGGGTCCCGTCGACTAATGAAAAACTGTTTTTT.